This is a list of T cell receptor beta chains from one sample in a study of blood T cell repertoires in COVID-19. The protocol was immunoSEQ multiplex PCR, while the TCRdb copy is restricted to in-frame clones and leaves out a portion. The sample records 120,000 to 150,000 clones, around 84% being singletons. Sequenced material: peripheral blood. Every receptor here comes from a man aged 60-69 years with active or convalescent COVID-19. CDR3s include the opening cysteine and the closing phenylalanine or tryptophan. The D gene is left open where the match is weak. A row's size may be missing; if present it is once, few, many or a size class.

>.|TRBV11-2|.|TRBJ1-1
CASSLVRGKTEAFF
>few|TRBV5-4|.|TRBJ2-1
CASSLDGVQGSFF
>few|TRBV18|TRBD2|TRBJ2-1
CASSPPSLAGVGEQFF
>.|TRBV21-1|.|TRBJ2-7
CARGGGTSYEQYF
>.|TRBV15|TRBD1|TRBJ2-1
CATSRENRGNEQFF
>.|TRBV29-1|.|TRBJ1-1
CSATGDMNTEAFF
>few|TRBV29-1|.|TRBJ1-2
CSVEVRDLADYGYTF
>.|TRBV19|TRBD1|TRBJ2-2
CASIRRGTGGTGELFF
>.|TRBV10-3|.|TRBJ2-7
CAISESGGHRYYEQYF
>.|TRBV27|TRBD1|TRBJ1-3
CASSRTGGEGNTIYF
>.|TRBV7-2|.|TRBJ1-2
CASSPYRAGYTF
>few|TRBV5-6|TRBD1|TRBJ1-2
CASSLAGQRYGYTF
>.|TRBV6-5|TRBD1|TRBJ1-5
CASRPTGTGHQPQHF
>.|TRBV19|.|TRBJ1-1
CASSLIPTGTNTEAFF
>.|TRBV29-1|.|TRBJ2-7
CSAISQGTAYEQYF
>.|TRBV7-2|.|TRBJ1-3
CASSLYTGSGNTIYF
>.|TRBV28|.|TRBJ1-1
CASSKAGQLNTEAFF
>.|TRBV6-1|.|TRBJ1-1
CASSEIGGWMNTEAFF
>.|TRBV12-3/TRBV12-4|.|TRBJ2-7
CASVRSGYEQYF
>.|TRBV5-1|TRBD2|TRBJ2-1
CASSLDGRGMNEQFF
>.|TRBV7-9|.|TRBJ2-2
CASSRTSPATGELFF
>.|TRBV7-2|.|TRBJ2-7
CASSLGGAAGEQYF
>.|TRBV6-5|TRBD2|TRBJ2-1
CASSILAGSYNEQFF
>.|TRBV19|.|TRBJ1-1
CASSIAENTEAFF